A single sample gave rise to the 2 T cell receptor beta chains below, sequenced in a study of T cells in Graves' hyperthyroidism and ophthalmopathy. It was RNA transcripts that yielded the amplified TCR beta CDR3 regions. First-round RT-PCR with HTBI primers amplified the TCR CDR3 region. Each CDR3 protein gets one entry after TCRdb re-called the multiplex PCR reads with MiXCR. The sample lists nearly 600,000 distinct CDR3 sequences; 14% were seen once. Specimen: blood. These receptor sequences come from a woman aged 25-40 years with Graves' hyperthyroidism that later progressed to Graves' ophthalmopathy.

A note on this clonotype: An end of the junction does not agree with germline; a read error may underlie this. The chain combines TRBV19 with TRBJ1-5; D call uncertain. In germline, CDR1 is LNHDA, CDR2 SQIVND (reference sequence). The CDR3 loop spans 16 amino acids. CDR3 sequence: CTSSSTQKRSTQPQHF. The CDR3 DNA reads TGTACCAGTAGTAGTACGCAAAAACGTAGCACTCAGCCCCAGCATTTT.

This clonotype has ten or more counts. The rearrangement uses TRBV9 and TRBJ1-1; no firm D call. CDR1 is SGDLS, CDR2 YYNGEE, per germline. Trimming cost V 0 bases and J 4 bases, with 10 bases left between them. The CDR3 contains 14 residues. CDR3 residues: CASSVDTKGTEAFF. The CDR3 region has the DNA TGTGCCAGCAGCGTAGATACGAAAGGCACTGAAGCTTTCTTT.